One sample yielded the 5 T cell receptor beta chains listed below, sequenced in a study of blood T cell repertoires in COVID-19. Here immunoSEQ multiplex PCR was the method, and the copy in TCRdb shows in-frame clones only, minus some. The data contain approximately 300,000 clones, 85% of them singletons. Material for sequencing was PBMCs or T cells enriched from blood (not recorded which). The receptors derive from a woman in her twenties or thirties who had been exposed to COVID-19.

The chain links TRBV7-3 to TRBJ2-7, with a possible D match to TRBD2 (6 bases). CDR3 length: 13 residues. Germline V CDR1 and CDR2: SGHTA, FQGTGA. V dropped 10 bases and J dropped 2 bases, with 15 bases sitting between them. The CDR3 here is CAKTSGGTYEQYF. The CDR3 DNA is TGTGCCAAAACCTCTGGGGGGACCTACGAGCAGTACTTC.

CDR3 nucleotides: TGCGCCAGCAGCCTCGGACAGGGGGCAAAGAGCAATCAGCCCCAGCATTTT. This gives the protein CASSLGQGAKSNQPQHF. This sequence joins TRBV4-1 and TRBJ1-5; 11 bases map to TRBD1. Germline CDR1 is MGHRA and CDR2 is YSYEKL. Germline trimming cut 4 bases from V and 1 base from J; bases unmatched to any gene: 6. The CDR3 is 17 amino acids.

The rearrangement uses TRBV6-5 and TRBJ1-3; 8 bases fit TRBD1. Germline V CDR1 and CDR2: MNHEY, SVGAGI. The trim removed 2 bases at V and 3 bases at J, leaving 0 bases unmatched. The CDR3 covers 14 residues. The CDR3 protein is CASSYGTGGNTIYF. DNA for the CDR3: TGTGCCAGCAGTTACGGGACAGGTGGAAACACCATATATTTT.

The table lists this clone with a few counts. In nucleotides, the CDR3 is TGTGCCAGCAGTCAAACAGGGACCGGGGAGCTGTTTTTT. Amino acid sequence: CASSQTGTGELFF. This chain connects TRBV6-5 to TRBJ2-2; a weak D match, TRBD1 (6 bases). V was pared by 5 bases and J by 5 bases, with 9 bases between. The germline V gene encodes CDR1 MNHEY and CDR2 SVGAGI. The length of the CDR3 is 13 residues.

The rearrangement joins TRBV19 to TRBJ2-1; tentative D call: TRBD1 (5 bases). The CDR3 length is 15 residues. Germline CDR1 and CDR2: LNHDA and SQIVND (reference sequence). With 6 bases removed from V and 7 bases from J, the gap between germline ends came to 19 bases. The CDR3 is CASRTASDPGNEQFF. The DNA for the CDR3 is TGTGCCAGTAGGACAGCCTCGGACCCTGGGAATGAGCAGTTCTTC.